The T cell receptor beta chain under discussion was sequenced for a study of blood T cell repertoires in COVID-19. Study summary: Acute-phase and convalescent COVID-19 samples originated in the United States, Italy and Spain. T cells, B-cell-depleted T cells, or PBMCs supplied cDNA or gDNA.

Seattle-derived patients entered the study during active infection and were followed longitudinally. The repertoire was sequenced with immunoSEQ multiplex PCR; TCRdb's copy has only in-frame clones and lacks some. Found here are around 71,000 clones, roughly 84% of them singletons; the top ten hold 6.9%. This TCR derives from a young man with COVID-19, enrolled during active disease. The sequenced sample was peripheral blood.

CDR3 protein: CASRDLSSGNTIYF. CDR3 nucleotides: TGTGCCAGCAGGGACTTGAGCTCTGGAAACACCATATATTTT. The J gene is TRBJ1-3, the V gene TRBV27; D call uncertain. CDR3 length: 14 residues. The ends were cut back, 6 bases at V and 0 bases at J, with 9 bases in the middle. Germline values: CDR1 MNHEY, CDR2 SMNVEV (reference sequence).